Listed below are T cell receptor beta chains from one sample, sequenced in a study of T cell responses to AZD1222 COVID-19 vaccine. TCRdb's copy holds only in-frame clones and misses some; the assay was immunoSEQ multiplex PCR. The sample lists about 90,000 clones; approximately 81% were seen once. The sample in question was peripheral blood, obtained 28 days after the second AZD1222 dose. Source of these receptors: an adult who received the AZD1222 COVID-19 vaccine. CDR3s include the opening cysteine and the closing phenylalanine or tryptophan.

J,V,CDR3
TRBJ2-7,TRBV24-1,CATSDPTAGQGRNEQYF
TRBJ2-1,TRBV15,CATSREINNEQFF
TRBJ1-2,TRBV2,CASSEARHRTSF
TRBJ2-3,TRBV3-1/TRBV3-2,CASSQVWRDGSTDTQYF
TRBJ1-1,TRBV23-1,CASSQASRGRTEAFF
TRBJ1-6,TRBV4-2,CASSQHPPRGRGGSPLHF
TRBJ1-6,TRBV18,CASSITQGARIDSPLHF
TRBJ2-3,TRBV5-6,CASSLVGGGTSTDTQYF
TRBJ1-1,TRBV3-1/TRBV3-2,CASSIKTVNTEAFF
TRBJ1-2,TRBV5-1,CASSLGGYGYTF
TRBJ2-1,TRBV5-4,CASSSGGRSSYNEQFF
TRBJ1-3,TRBV10-3,CAISGGDGQAAGNTIYF
TRBJ1-3,TRBV7-2,CASSPGGRAGNTIYF
TRBJ1-6,TRBV4-1,CASSPVQHYNSPLHF
TRBJ1-3,TRBV14,CASSQSGSGNTIYF
TRBJ2-3,TRBV3-1/TRBV3-2,CASSQEDSSVTQYF
TRBJ1-2,TRBV2,CASHKTGLSPYGYTF
TRBJ2-2,TRBV5-6,CASMGPWGNTGELFF
TRBJ2-7,TRBV12-5,CASGLLAMGEQYF
TRBJ2-7,TRBV19,CASSRKGLAGDAYEQYF
TRBJ2-1,TRBV5-4,CASSYPPGTGKNEQFF
TRBJ1-1,TRBV6-5,CASSRTSDRTAFF
TRBJ2-1,TRBV24-1,CATSDDTFWDEQFF
TRBJ1-4,TRBV18,CASSPGRENEKLFF
TRBJ2-3,TRBV10-3,CAIRNVLNTDTQYF
TRBJ2-7,TRBV28,CASSRTGTGLYEQYF
TRBJ1-4,TRBV30,CAWAGAWNEKLFF
TRBJ1-1,TRBV6-5,CASFGSGQTNTEAFF
TRBJ1-1,TRBV5-1,CASRQGLGTEAFF
TRBJ1-5,TRBV28,CASSPFRDRNQPQHF
TRBJ1-1,TRBV5-4,CASSPTVRGDYTEAFF
TRBJ2-7,TRBV19,CASSRAGDYEQYF
TRBJ2-5,TRBV5-1,CASSEPTGNQETQYF
TRBJ2-1,TRBV3-1/TRBV3-2,CASSQVGSGSNNEQFF
TRBJ1-5,TRBV6-1,CASSLEGPQHF
TRBJ2-7,TRBV28,CASSSYRGYEQYF
TRBJ2-7,TRBV4-3,CASSAFGTGDYEQYF
TRBJ1-4,TRBV30,CAWSVLGEKLFF
TRBJ1-4,TRBV4-1,CASSQGKGWGNEKLFF
TRBJ2-5,TRBV10-3,CAINQGGQETQYF
TRBJ2-2,TRBV4-3,CASSQGLPGVNTGELFF
TRBJ2-1,TRBV29-1,CSASGFYNEQFF
TRBJ1-1,TRBV10-2,CASSELQDYTEAFF
TRBJ2-2,TRBV28,CASSLSGFTGELFF
TRBJ2-1,TRBV10-3,CASGGGRRDEQFF
TRBJ2-5,TRBV30,CAWSVQGGLETQYF
TRBJ2-3,TRBV2,CASSAGEGGTDTQYF
TRBJ1-2,TRBV6-6,CASSLLADSAERGYTF
TRBJ1-3,TRBV23-1,CASSQSPGCSGNTIYF
TRBJ1-5,TRBV24-1,CATSSNFQPQHF
TRBJ1-4,TRBV5-1,CASSLFQGNEKLFF
TRBJ1-3,TRBV10-2,CASVEQGGSGNTIYF
TRBJ1-2,TRBV24-1,CATSELGFDYGYTF
TRBJ2-1,TRBV5-1,CASSLTSGRSSYNEQFF
TRBJ1-2,TRBV19,CASSISWTRGGYTF
TRBJ2-4,TRBV28,CASTLTGLKNIQYF
TRBJ1-3,TRBV13,CASSSLFTELAGNTIYF